The present T cell receptor beta chain was sequenced within a study of glioma-infiltrating T cells after dendritic cell vaccination. Data came from immunoSEQ multiplex PCR; TCRdb stores just in-frame clones and leaves some out. The sample consists of roughly 100,000 clones, roughly 80% of them appearing once. This clone has more than one count but fewer than ten. CDR3 length: 16 amino acids. Trimming shortened V by 11 bases and J by 5 bases, and 22 bases separated the two germline ends. The germline V gene has CDR1 ENHRY and CDR2 SYGVKD. Sequencing used blood, obtained before dendritic cell vaccination. This chain connects TRBV10-3 to TRBJ1-6; D may be TRBD1 (5 bases). The receptor comes from a human donor with glioblastoma. CDR3 bases: TGTGCCTCCGGACCCAGGGCGCCTTCCGATAATTCACCCCTCCACTTT. Its translation: CASGPRAPSDNSPLHF.